Listed here are 28 T cell receptor beta chains from one sample, sequenced in a study of blood T cells in healthy people across ages. Alongside a J-beta primer mix, a sample-barcoded 5' primer served in a second PCR lasting about 7 to 12 cycles. TCRdb recomputed calls from the 5' RACE reads with MiXCR, one row per CDR3 protein. The table records hundreds of thousands of distinct CDR3 sequences, around three fifths of them present only once. Sequenced sample: blood. Receptors originate from a man aged 40-49 years in good health.

CDR3 in amino acids: CASSWTGNSGYTF. Written as DNA, the CDR3 is TGTGCCAGCAGTTGGACAGGGAATAGTGGCTACACCTTC. The rearrangement uses TRBV12-3 or TRBV12-4 and TRBJ1-2, with 8 bases fitting TRBD1. The V gene end was trimmed by 4 bases and the J gene end by 7 bases; junction bases not matched to a gene: 5. This CDR3 comprises 13 residues.

This clonotype was seen many times. J is TRBJ2-7 and V is TRBV6-2 or TRBV6-3, with 8 bases identical to TRBD1. V lost 5 bases to trimming and J lost 3 bases; unmatched junction nucleotides: 0. Germline lookup yields CDR1 MNHEY and CDR2 SVGEGT. The CDR3 length is 12 residues. CDR3 bases: TGTGCCAGCAGTGACAGGGGCTACGAGCAGTACTTC. This encodes CASSDRGYEQYF.

This clonotype was observed a handful of times. This chain joins TRBV27 and TRBJ1-6; D might be TRBD1 (5 bases). CDR1 and CDR2 (germline): MNHEY, SMNVEV (reference sequence). The CDR3 runs to 15 residues. Trimming stripped 0 bases from V and 9 bases from J, with 12 bases between. CDR3 DNA: TGTGCCAGCAGTTTATCAGCCCCCGGGGCTTCACCCCTCCACTTT. Protein: CASSLSAPGASPLHF.

This clonotype was picked up a small number of times. The V call is TRBV9, the J call TRBJ2-3, with 7 nucleotides matching TRBD2. This CDR3 has 15 residues. CDR1 and CDR2 from the germline V gene are SGDLS and YYNGEE. The V segment lost 2 bases and the J segment 1 base; nucleotides outside the gene matches: 4. The CDR3 sequence is CASSVASGGTDTQYF. The CDR3 DNA reads as TGTGCCAGCAGCGTGGCTAGCGGAGGCACAGATACGCAGTATTTT.

The chain links TRBV29-1 to TRBJ2-7; 11 bases match TRBD2. The ends lost 1 base at V and 1 base at J; junction bases unmatched: 18. The V gene's germline CDR1 is SQVTM and CDR2 ANQGSEA. This CDR3 contains 20 residues. The CDR3 region has the DNA TGCAGCGTTGAAGGGGGGGACCCGGGACTAGCGGCCAGAGGATCCTACGAGCAGTACTTC. Its translation: CSVEGGDPGLAARGSYEQYF.

The V and J genes are TRBV7-2 and TRBJ2-5; the match to TRBD1 covers 9 bases. V shed 8 bases, J shed 5 bases, and the junction held 18 bases outside the gene matches. Germline CDR1 SGHTA, CDR2 FQGNSA. The CDR3 extends over 17 amino acids. CDR3 residues: CASGSTVGTGGAETQYF. The CDR3 DNA follows: TGTGCCAGCGGCTCTACCGTAGGAACAGGGGGCGCGGAGACCCAGTACTTC. The whole variable domain, filled in from reference TRBV7-2 and TRBJ2-5, reads GAGVSQSPSNKVTEKGKDVELRCDPISGHTALYWYRQSLGQGLEFLIYFQGNSAPDKSGLPSDRFSAERTGGSVSTLTIQRTQQEDSAVYLCASGSTVGTGGAETQYFGPGTRLLVL.

The chain has TRBV6-2 or TRBV6-3 and TRBJ2-1, with 9 nucleotides matching TRBD2. The CDR3 extends over 13 amino acids. Trimming took 4 bases from V and 8 from J; bases not matched to a gene: 3. Germline V gives CDR1 MNHEY, CDR2 SVGEGT. CDR3 residues: CASSSTSGHEQFF. Written as DNA, the CDR3 is TGTGCCAGCAGTTCGACTAGCGGCCATGAGCAGTTCTTC.

As to this clonotype: A single base separates this from a much larger clone, so it may be a read error. CDR3 in amino acids: CASSRGTGGQETQYF. CDR3 DNA sequence: TGTGCCAGCAGCCGCGGGACAGGGGGCCAAGAGACCCAGTACTTC. The V and J genes are TRBV7-7 and TRBJ2-5, with TRBD1 identical over 11 bases. The germline CDR1 and CDR2 sequences are SSHAT and FNYEAQ (reference sequence). The length of the CDR3 is 15 residues. The J segment lost 1 base and the V segment lost 5 bases, leaving 3 bases of the junction unmatched.

About this clonotype itself: The CDR3 ends on some other residue instead of the conserved phenylalanine or tryptophan, so this is likely a read error. V gene TRBV20-1 combines with J gene TRBJ1-1; D remains ambiguous. Trimming shortened V by 3 bases and J by 3 bases, and 5 bases separated the two germline ends. Germline-derived CDR1 and CDR2 are DFQATT and SNEGSKA (reference sequence). The length of the CDR3 is 11 residues. CDR3 in amino acids: CSASDYTEAFV. For the CDR3, the DNA is TGCAGTGCTAGTGACTACACTGAAGCTTTCGTT.

The chain recombines TRBV7-2 with TRBJ1-4; D call uncertain. The germline V gene encodes CDR1 SGHTA and CDR2 FQGNSA. CDR3 length equals 14 residues. The V gene lost 5 bases and the J gene lost 1 base, with 8 bases spanning the gap. The CDR3, as DNA: TGTGCCAGCAGCGTTGACGGAACTAATGAAAAACTGTTTTTT. The encoded protein is CASSVDGTNEKLFF.

The chain joins TRBV6-2 or TRBV6-3 to TRBJ2-2; perhaps TRBD1 as D (5 bases). This CDR3 has 14 residues. From germline, CDR1 is MNHEY and CDR2 SVGEGT. The V end was cut by 0 bases, the J end by 6 bases, with 8 bases between. CDR3 amino acids: CASSYSGVAGELFF. DNA for the CDR3: TGTGCCAGCAGTTACTCAGGGGTGGCCGGGGAGCTGTTTTTT.

This chain links TRBV24-1 with TRBJ1-2, with unresolved D. V was trimmed by 5 bases and J by 0 bases, leaving 6 bases between them. Germline V lookup: CDR1 KGHDR, CDR2 SFDVKD. This CDR3 is 13 amino acids long. CDR3 bases: TGTGCCACCAGTGGGGGTCCTAACTATGGCTACACCTTC. It specifies CATSGGPNYGYTF.

The chain joins TRBV5-1 to TRBJ2-7; 9 nucleotides align to TRBD2. V gave up 1 base and J gave up 2 bases; unmatched junction bases: 4. The CDR3 loop spans 15 amino acids. Germline CDR1 is SGHRS and CDR2 is YFSETQ. The CDR3 sequence: CASSLMVAGAYEQYF. CDR3 nucleotides: TGCGCCAGCAGCTTGATGGTAGCGGGAGCCTACGAGCAGTACTTC.

This clonotype was seen a handful of times. The gene calls are TRBV7-2 and TRBJ1-2; possible D gene TRBD1, 6 bases. Trimming removed 1 base from V and 1 base from J, with 16 bases in between. Germline loops: CDR1 SGHTA, CDR2 FQGNSA. CDR3 size: 17 residues. CDR3 loop: CASSLEGTTTINYGYTF. The CDR3 nucleotides read TGTGCCAGCAGCTTAGAAGGGACAACGACCATTAACTATGGCTACACCTTC.

This chain's CDR3 is CASSEEPSTDTQYF. The CDR3 nucleotides read TGTGCCAGCAGTGAAGAGCCTAGCACAGATACGCAGTATTTT. This rearrangement joins TRBV6-1 to TRBJ2-3; D is uncertain. CDR1 is MNHNS and CDR2 is SASEGT in the germline V gene. The germline V and J ends were trimmed by 1 base and 0 bases, with 5 bases remaining between them. The CDR3 consists of 14 residues.

The chain has TRBV9 and TRBJ2-5, with 10 bases matching TRBD2. The CDR3 sequence is 16 residues long. CDR1 and CDR2 (germline): SGDLS, YYNGEE. Trimming removed 0 bases from V and 1 base from J; junction bases left unmatched: 3. The DNA for the CDR3 is TGTGCCAGCAGCGTAGGGGCTAGCGGGGGCCAAGAGACCCAGTACTTC. This translates into CASSVGASGGQETQYF.

The CDR3 nucleotides read TGTGCCAGCAGCCCGACAGGGAGGAAACAAGGCTACACCTTC. This gives the protein CASSPTGRKQGYTF. The chain combines TRBV14 with TRBJ1-2; 7 nucleotides align to TRBD1. The CDR3 is 14 residues long. The V gene's germline CDR1 is SGHDN and CDR2 FVKESK. After removal of 4 bases from V and 8 bases from J, the junction contained 10 bases not matched to a gene.

The rearrangement uses TRBV4-2 and TRBJ2-1; D is undetermined. The CDR3 has 14 amino acids. CDR1 and CDR2 from the germline V gene are LGHNA and YNFKEQ. The V and J ends lost 4 bases and 5 bases respectively, with 12 bases between them. The CDR3 region has the DNA TGTGCCAGCAGCCCGGAAAACGACAACAATGAGCAGTTCTTC. Translating it yields CASSPENDNNEQFF.

This clonotype was detected only once. The chain carries TRBV20-1 and TRBJ1-5; no firm D call. The V gene's germline CDR1 is DFQATT and CDR2 SNEGSKA (reference sequence). V dropped 0 bases and J dropped 0 bases, with 12 bases sitting between them. This CDR3 comprises 16 residues. In DNA, the CDR3 is TGCAGTGCTAGAGATTCCCTTGCCCATAGCAATCAGCCCCAGCATTTT. Amino acids: CSARDSLAHSNQPQHF.

The chain recombines TRBV6-2 or TRBV6-3 with TRBJ1-5; TRBD1 aligns across 7 bases. The CDR3 is made up of 17 amino acids. J was trimmed by 7 bases and V by 2 bases; bases with no gene match: 14. The germline V gene encodes CDR1 MNHEY and CDR2 SVGEGT. In nucleotides, the CDR3 is TGTGCCAGCAGTTACCCCAACCGGGACAGACTCGTCCAGCCCCAGCATTTT. It specifies CASSYPNRDRLVQPQHF.

This clonotype was counted only a few times. V and J are TRBV5-1 and TRBJ2-3; 10 bases are shared with TRBD1. V shed 6 bases, J shed 7 bases, and the junction held 8 bases outside the gene matches. The CDR3 has 14 residues. Germline V CDR1 and CDR2: SGHRS, YFSETQ. CDR3 in amino acids: CASTEGTGVHTQYF. In DNA form, the CDR3 reads TGCGCCAGCACCGAGGGGACAGGGGTTCATACGCAGTATTTT.

J is TRBJ1-2 and V is TRBV6-5, with 7 nucleotides matching TRBD1. This CDR3 has 16 amino acids. CDR1 is MNHEY and CDR2 is SVGAGI in the germline V gene. The V and J ends lost 7 bases and 3 bases, in that order; junction bases with no gene match: 14. The CDR3 sequence is CASTTQGGDYYYGYTF. The CDR3, as DNA: TGTGCCAGCACCACCCAGGGGGGGGACTACTACTATGGCTACACCTTC.

The chain employs TRBV20-1 and TRBJ2-5, with a weak D call TRBD1 (7 bases). Germline CDR1 reads DFQATT; CDR2 reads SNEGSKA (reference sequence). V was shortened by 5 bases and J by 2 bases, with 18 bases between the two germline ends. The CDR3 contains 15 residues. CDR3 residues: CSAGRTRGVQETQYF. CDR3 nucleotides: TGCAGTGCTGGACGTACCAGGGGGGTTCAAGAGACCCAGTACTTC.

This clonotype was counted between two and nine times. The V call is TRBV12-3 or TRBV12-4, the J call TRBJ1-1; unclear D gene. This CDR3 spans 11 amino acids. V was shortened by 3 bases and J by 6 bases, with 5 bases between the two germline ends. The CDR3 DNA follows: TGTGCCAGCAGTTTGAAGTCTGAAGCTTTCTTT. Encoded protein: CASSLKSEAFF.

The chain couples TRBV25-1 to TRBJ2-1; no firm D call. The germline V gene encodes CDR1 MGHDK and CDR2 SYGVNS. The CDR3 runs 13 residues. Trimming took off 4 bases at V and 10 bases at J, with 14 bases between the two ends. CDR3 protein: CASSAPGSGEQFF. The CDR3 DNA reads as TGTGCCAGCAGTGCCCCCGGTAGTGGGGAGCAGTTCTTC. The full variable domain, rest sourced from reference TRBV25-1 and TRBJ2-1, is EADIYQTPRYLVIGTGKKITLECSQTMGHDKMYWYQQDPGMELHLIHYSYGVNSTEKGDLSSESTVSRIRTEHFPLTLESARPSHTSQYLCASSAPGSGEQFFGPGTRLTVL.

This chain links TRBV5-1 with TRBJ2-7, with D possibly being TRBD2 (5 bases). Looked up from germline, CDR1 is SGHRS and CDR2 is YFSETQ. The CDR3 loop spans 13 amino acids. V lost 1 base and J 6 bases, leaving 11 bases between the germline ends. CDR3 in amino acids: CASSLFSGLEQYF. The CDR3 DNA follows: TGCGCCAGCAGCTTGTTTTCTGGACTCGAGCAGTACTTC.

As for this clonotype: A much larger clone lies one base from this, so it may be a read error. This rearrangement joins TRBV7-2 to TRBJ2-1; the D gene is possibly TRBD1 (5 bases). The germline gives CDR1 SGHTA, CDR2 FQGNSA. The CDR3 is 13 residues long. In DNA, the CDR3 is TGTGCCAGCAGCTTTAAAGGGGATCATGAGCGGTTCTTC. Protein product: CASSFKGDHERFF.

This chain links TRBV3-1 with TRBJ2-7, with TRBD1 identical over 9 bases. Trimming took 2 bases from V and 3 from J; bases not matched to a gene: 5. Germline V gives CDR1 LGHDT, CDR2 YNNKEL (reference sequence). The CDR3 is made up of 15 amino acids. The DNA for the CDR3 is TGTGCCAGCAGCCAAATACCGGGACAGGGCTACGAGCAGTACTTC. This gives the protein CASSQIPGQGYEQYF.